The rows below give T cell receptor beta chains drawn from one sample of a study of identical twins. One entry per CDR3 protein results from TCRdb running MiXCR on the 5' RACE reads. The table records about 690,000 distinct CDR3 sequences, less than 7% of them present only once. The sample taken for sequencing was naive T cells sorted from blood. The receptors derive from a man between 18 and 29 years old in good health. Each CDR3 is given with its conserved first and last residue. A D gene is named only where the DNA matches it firmly. The size field is filled for only some rows; it gives once, few, many or a size class.

size: few
D: -
V: TRBV7-9
J: TRBJ2-1
CDR3: CASSAGDSGLYNEQFF
DNA: TGTGCCAGCAGCGCAGGGGATAGCGGGCTTTACAATGAGCAGTTCTTC

size: many
D: -
V: TRBV12-3/TRBV12-4
J: TRBJ2-1
CDR3: CASRDSSYNEQFF
DNA: TGTGCCAGCAGGGACAGCTCCTACAATGAGCAGTTCTTC

size: many
D: TRBD1
V: TRBV15
J: TRBJ2-7
CDR3: CATSRDSGQDYEQYF
DNA: TGTGCCACCAGCAGAGATTCTGGACAGGACTACGAGCAGTACTTC

size: many
D: TRBD1
V: TRBV20-1
J: TRBJ2-1
CDR3: CSVATGAQDEQFF
DNA: TGCAGTGTGGCGACAGGGGCTCAGGATGAGCAGTTCTTC

size: many
D: -
V: TRBV4-3
J: TRBJ2-2
CDR3: CASSQEGGTGYTGELFF
DNA: TGCGCCAGCAGCCAAGAAGGGGGTACAGGGTACACCGGGGAGCTGTTTTTT

size: -
D: TRBD2
V: TRBV6-5
J: TRBJ2-1
CDR3: CASSYTGTSDYNEQFF
DNA: TGTGCCAGCAGTTACACCGGGACTAGCGACTACAATGAGCAGTTCTTC

size: -
D: TRBD1
V: TRBV25-1
J: TRBJ2-1
CDR3: CASSEQGTAYNEQFF
DNA: TGTGCCAGCAGTGAGCAGGGGACAGCTTACAATGAGCAGTTCTTC

size: -
D: -
V: TRBV5-1
J: TRBJ2-5
CDR3: CASSSMAETQYF
DNA: TGCGCCAGCAGCTCGATGGCGGAGACCCAGTACTTC

size: few
D: -
V: TRBV18
J: TRBJ2-7
CDR3: CASSPDSLYEQYF
DNA: TGTGCCAGCTCACCGGACAGTCTTTACGAGCAGTACTTC

size: many
D: -
V: TRBV20-1
J: TRBJ2-2
CDR3: CSAQQGPGSPTGELFF
DNA: TGCAGTGCTCAGCAGGGTCCCGGGAGCCCCACCGGGGAGCTGTTTTTT

size: few
D: -
V: TRBV6-2/TRBV6-3
J: TRBJ2-1
CDR3: CASTSWTYNEQFF
DNA: TGTGCCAGCACCTCCTGGACATACAATGAGCAGTTCTTC

size: few
D: TRBD1
V: TRBV27
J: TRBJ1-1
CDR3: CASSPQSGRGTEAFF
DNA: TGTGCCAGCAGTCCCCAGTCGGGCAGGGGGACTGAAGCTTTCTTT

size: -
D: -
V: TRBV12-3/TRBV12-4
J: TRBJ1-5
CDR3: CASSFEGRGNQPQHF
DNA: TGTGCCAGCAGTTTTGAGGGTAGGGGCAATCAGCCCCAGCATTTT

size: few
D: -
V: TRBV12-3/TRBV12-4
J: TRBJ2-5
CDR3: CASSQQGETQYF
DNA: TGTGCCAGCAGCCAACAAGGGGAGACCCAGTACTTC

size: few
D: TRBD1
V: TRBV6-1
J: TRBJ1-3
CDR3: CASSRGGRDRNTIYF
DNA: TGTGCCAGCAGCAGGGGGGGGCGCGATAGAAACACCATATATTTT

size: many
D: TRBD1
V: TRBV20-1
J: TRBJ1-3
CDR3: CSAMDRDKGNTIYF
DNA: TGCAGTGCCATGGACAGGGATAAGGGAAACACCATATATTTT